This T cell receptor beta chain was recovered during a study of molecular identifiers for immune sequencing clone quantification. Looking at the study overall: In replicates, RNA from around 20,000 or 100,000 naive CD8 cells was divided five ways and four parts were sequenced. Broader study findings: Sharing of a barcode by identical TCR molecules could cause highly expanded clone sizes to be underestimated. Clones above 20 RNA copies contained over 97% of effector molecules but under 1% of naive ones.

This clonotype has a count of ten or more. The antigen is undetermined. CDR3 length: 16 residues. The J segment lost 0 bases and the V segment lost 4 bases, leaving 5 bases of the junction unmatched. Germline V lookup: CDR1 KGHDR, CDR2 SFDVKD. Libraries of bulk TCR were made by previously described methods (with listed TCR primers). MiXCR, applied by TCRdb to the PCR reads, yields one record per CDR3 protein. This table has over 85,000 distinct CDR3 sequences, around 23% appearing once. V is TRBV24-1 and J is TRBJ2-3, with TRBD1 identical over 8 bases. Material: naive CD8+ T cells from blood, with Jurkat cell RNA spiked in. Subset of the sample: FACS-sorted CD8+CD4-CCR7+CD45RA+ naive T cells. The receptor's source is a human donor in good health. Some libraries in this study had Jurkat cell RNA spiked in. DNA for the CDR3: TGTGCCACCAGTGACGGGACAGGTACTAGCACAGATACGCAGTATTTT. This gives the protein CATSDGTGTSTDTQYF.